In its sample, the clone carrying this T cell receptor beta chain was seen many times. The data originate from a study of T cells after yellow fever vaccination. Generation of TCR cDNA used 5'RACE template switching (which added a universal primer site and UMIs). A single record per CDR3 protein comes from TCRdb applying MiXCR to the 5' RACE reads. The sample lists more than 200,000 distinct CDR3 sequences, 3.6% seen once, with over 15% in the top ten. There are 14 residues in the CDR3. V was trimmed by 0 bases and J by 3 bases, leaving 9 bases between them. Germline values: CDR1 SGHRS, CDR2 YFSETQ. The chain combines TRBV5-1 with TRBJ1-1; D is possibly TRBD1 (5 bases). The sequence was collected from a man in his late teens or twenties who received the YFV17D yellow fever vaccine. Specimen: PBMCs, collected 15 days after the yellow fever booster vaccination. The CDR3 spells CASSLVGGDTEAFF. DNA of the CDR3: TGCGCCAGCAGCTTGGTGGGGGGGGACACTGAAGCTTTCTTT. Using reference TRBV5-1 and TRBJ1-1 for the parts outside the CDR3, the full variable domain is KAGVTQTPRYLIKTRGQQVTLSCSPISGHRSVSWYQQTPGQGLQFLFEYFSETQRNKGNFPGRFSGRQFSNSRSEMNVSTLELGDSALYLCASSLVGGDTEAFFGQGTRLTVV.